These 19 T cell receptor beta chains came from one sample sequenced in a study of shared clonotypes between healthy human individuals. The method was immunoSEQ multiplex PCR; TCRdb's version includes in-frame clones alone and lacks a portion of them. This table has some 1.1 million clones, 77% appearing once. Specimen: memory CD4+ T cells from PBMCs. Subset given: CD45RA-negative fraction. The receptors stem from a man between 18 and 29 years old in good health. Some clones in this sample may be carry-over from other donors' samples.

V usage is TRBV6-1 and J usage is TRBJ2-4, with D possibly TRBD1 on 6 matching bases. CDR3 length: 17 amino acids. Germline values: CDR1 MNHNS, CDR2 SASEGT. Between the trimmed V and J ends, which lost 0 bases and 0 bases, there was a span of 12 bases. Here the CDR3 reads CASSEARGSIAKNIQYF. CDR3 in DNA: TGTGCCAGCAGTGAAGCGAGGGGGTCTATAGCCAAAAACATTCAGTACTTC.

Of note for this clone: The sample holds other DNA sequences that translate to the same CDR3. CDR3 nucleotides: TGTGCCAGCTCACCTCGCGGAGCTAACTATGGCTACACCTTC. As protein: CASSPRGANYGYTF. The chain couples TRBV18 to TRBJ1-2; no clear D gene. CDR1 KGHSH and CDR2 LQKENI come from the germline V gene. The CDR3 length is 14 residues. Trimming removed 3 bases from V and 0 bases from J, with 8 bases in between.

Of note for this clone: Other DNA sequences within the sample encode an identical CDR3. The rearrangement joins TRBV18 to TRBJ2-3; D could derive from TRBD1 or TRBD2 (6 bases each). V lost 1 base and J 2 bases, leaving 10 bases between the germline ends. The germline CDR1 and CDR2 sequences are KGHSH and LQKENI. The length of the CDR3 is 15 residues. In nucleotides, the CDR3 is TGTGCCAGCTCACCACTCGGGGGCCCCACAGATACGCAGTATTTT. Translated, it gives CASSPLGGPTDTQYF.

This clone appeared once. CDR3 in DNA: TGTGCCAGCAGTTACGGGCGGGCCTACTACAATGAGCAGTTCTTC. This sequence encodes CASSYGRAYYNEQFF. The gene calls are TRBV6-5 and TRBJ2-1, with D perhaps matching TRBD2 (5 bases). This CDR3 region has 15 residues. Deletions cut 2 bases from V and 3 bases from J, with 11 bases between. Germline V gene data show CDR1 as MNHEY and CDR2 as SVGAGI.

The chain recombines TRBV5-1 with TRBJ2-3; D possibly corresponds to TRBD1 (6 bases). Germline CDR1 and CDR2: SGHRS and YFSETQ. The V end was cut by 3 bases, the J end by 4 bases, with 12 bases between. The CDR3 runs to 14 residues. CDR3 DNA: TGCGCCAGCAGCTCACAAACAGGGCCAGATACGCAGTATTTT. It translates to CASSSQTGPDTQYF.

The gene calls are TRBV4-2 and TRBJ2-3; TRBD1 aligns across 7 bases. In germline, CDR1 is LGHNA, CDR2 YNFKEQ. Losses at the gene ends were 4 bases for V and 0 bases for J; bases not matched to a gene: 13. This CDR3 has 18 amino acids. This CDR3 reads CASSRGHRGFSSTDTQYF. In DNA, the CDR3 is TGTGCCAGCAGCCGAGGGCACAGGGGATTCTCAAGCACAGATACGCAGTATTTT.

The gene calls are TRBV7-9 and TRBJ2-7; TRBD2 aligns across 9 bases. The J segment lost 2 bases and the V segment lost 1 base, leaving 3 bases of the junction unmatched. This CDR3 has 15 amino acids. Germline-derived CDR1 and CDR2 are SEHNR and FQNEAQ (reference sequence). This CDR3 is CASSLGTSVAYEQYF. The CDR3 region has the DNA TGTGCCAGCAGCTTAGGGACTAGCGTAGCCTACGAGCAGTACTTC.

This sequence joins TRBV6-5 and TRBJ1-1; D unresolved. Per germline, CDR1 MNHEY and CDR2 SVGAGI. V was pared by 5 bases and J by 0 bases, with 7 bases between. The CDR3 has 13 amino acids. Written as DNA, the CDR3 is TGTGCCAGCAGTAACAGCTTGAACACTGAAGCTTTCTTT. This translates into CASSNSLNTEAFF.

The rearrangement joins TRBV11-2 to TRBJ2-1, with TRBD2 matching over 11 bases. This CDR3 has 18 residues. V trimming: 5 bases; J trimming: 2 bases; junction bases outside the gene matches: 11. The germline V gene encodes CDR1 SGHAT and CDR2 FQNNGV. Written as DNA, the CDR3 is TGTGCCAGCAGCCCGGGGCTCGGGACTAGCGGAGCCTACAATGAGCAGTTCTTC. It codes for CASSPGLGTSGAYNEQFF.

The CDR3 nucleotides read TGTGCCAGCAGCTCCCGTTTAGGGTACTACGAGCAGTACTTC. Residues: CASSSRLGYYEQYF. This rearrangement joins TRBV13 to TRBJ2-7, with D unclear. The V gene's germline CDR1 is PRHDT and CDR2 FYEKMQ (reference sequence). Trimming pared 4 bases from V and 3 bases from J, leaving 13 bases between. This CDR3 region has 14 residues.

Here the CDR3 DNA reads TGTGCCATCACCCCAAGCGGGGGGCCCGCCGAGCAGTACTTC. It specifies CAITPSGGPAEQYF. The chain is built from TRBV10-3 and TRBJ2-7; 9 bases are a match to TRBD2. The germline V gene encodes CDR1 ENHRY and CDR2 SYGVKD. V lost 7 bases, J lost 6 bases, and 10 bases stayed unmatched. The CDR3 spans 14 residues.

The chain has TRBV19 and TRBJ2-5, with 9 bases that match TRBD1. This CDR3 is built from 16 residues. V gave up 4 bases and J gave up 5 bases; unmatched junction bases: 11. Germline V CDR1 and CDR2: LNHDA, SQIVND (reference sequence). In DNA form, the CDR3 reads TGTGCCAGTAGTAAGATAGACCCAGGACAGGGGGAGACCCAGTACTTC. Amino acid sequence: CASSKIDPGQGETQYF.

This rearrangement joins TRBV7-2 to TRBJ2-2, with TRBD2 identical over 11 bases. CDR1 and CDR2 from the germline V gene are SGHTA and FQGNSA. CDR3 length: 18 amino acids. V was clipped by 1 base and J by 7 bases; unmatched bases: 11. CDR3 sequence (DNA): TGTGCCAGCAGCTTAGACCCACTAGCGGGGGTGGGGTACGGGGAGCTGTTTTTT. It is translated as CASSLDPLAGVGYGELFF.

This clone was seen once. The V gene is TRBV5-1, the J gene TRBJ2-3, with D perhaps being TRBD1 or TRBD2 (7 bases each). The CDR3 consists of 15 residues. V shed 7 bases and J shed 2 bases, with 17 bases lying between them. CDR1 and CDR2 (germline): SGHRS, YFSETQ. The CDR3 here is CASAGEGQYTDTQYF. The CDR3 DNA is TGCGCCAGCGCCGGGGAGGGACAGTACACAGATACGCAGTATTTT.

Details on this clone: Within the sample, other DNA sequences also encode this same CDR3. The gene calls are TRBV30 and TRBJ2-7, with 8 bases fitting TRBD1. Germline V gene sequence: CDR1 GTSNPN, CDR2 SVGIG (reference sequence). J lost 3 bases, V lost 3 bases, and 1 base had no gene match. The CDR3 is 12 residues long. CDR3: CAWSGQGYEQYF. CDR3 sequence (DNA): TGTGCCTGGAGCGGACAGGGCTACGAGCAGTACTTC.

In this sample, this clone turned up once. Here the CDR3 reads CATSRGTSGRAGDTQYF. DNA for the CDR3: TGTGCCACCAGCAGAGGGACTAGCGGGAGGGCCGGAGATACGCAGTATTTT. The rearrangement joins TRBV15 to TRBJ2-3, with TRBD2 matching 15 bases. There are 17 residues in the CDR3. V was pared by 1 base and J by 5 bases, with 4 bases of the junction left unmatched. Germline CDR1 reads LNHNV; CDR2 reads YYDKDF (reference sequence).

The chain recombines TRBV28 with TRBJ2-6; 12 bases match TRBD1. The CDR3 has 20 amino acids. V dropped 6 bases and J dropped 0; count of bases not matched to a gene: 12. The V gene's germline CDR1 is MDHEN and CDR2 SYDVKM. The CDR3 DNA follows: TGTGCCAGCAGGCATCCCGGGACAGGGGGCGAAAGCTCTGGGGCCAACGTCCTGACTTTC. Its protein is CASRHPGTGGESSGANVLTF.

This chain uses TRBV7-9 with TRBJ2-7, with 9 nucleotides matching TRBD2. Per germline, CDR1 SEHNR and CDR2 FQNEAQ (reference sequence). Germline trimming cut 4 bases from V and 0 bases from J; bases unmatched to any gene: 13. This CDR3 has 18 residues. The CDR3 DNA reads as TGTGCCAGCAGCTCCTATAGCGGGAGCACAGGTAGCTCCTACGAGCAGTACTTC. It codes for CASSSYSGSTGSSYEQYF.

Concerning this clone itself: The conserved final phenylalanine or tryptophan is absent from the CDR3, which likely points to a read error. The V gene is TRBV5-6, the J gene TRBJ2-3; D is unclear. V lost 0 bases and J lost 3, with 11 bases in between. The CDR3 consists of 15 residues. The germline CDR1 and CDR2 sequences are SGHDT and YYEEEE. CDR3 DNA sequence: TGTGCCAGCAGCTTGGTCGCCAGTGGTACAGATACGCAGTATCTT. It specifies CASSLVASGTDTQYL.